The next 29 T cell receptor beta chains were all read from a single sample in a study of T cell responses to AZD1222 COVID-19 vaccine. The data were produced by immunoSEQ multiplex PCR, yet TCRdb's version contains in-frame clones alone and is incomplete. The data show about 120,000 clones, around nine tenths seen once. The sample was peripheral blood, taken on day 0 of AZD1222 vaccination. These receptors were collected from an adult in good health.

The V and J genes are TRBV9 and TRBJ2-5; D gene uncertain. V lost 1 base, J lost 4 bases, and 11 bases lay in between. CDR1 is SGDLS, CDR2 YYNGEE, per germline. The CDR3 contains 14 residues. The CDR3 sequence: CASSVSSYGETQYF. CDR3 DNA: TGTGCCAGCAGCGTATCGAGCTATGGAGAGACCCAGTACTTC. Together with reference TRBV9 and TRBJ2-5, the CDR3 gives the full variable domain: DSGVTQTPKHLITATGQRVTLRCSPRSGDLSVYWYQQSLDQGLQFLIQYYNGEERAKGNILERFSAQQFPDLHSELNLSSLELGDSALYFCASSVSSYGETQYFGPGTRLLVL.

In its sample, this clone was seen a few times. The rearrangement links TRBV27 to TRBJ1-6, with no clear D. Germline V gene data show CDR1 as MNHEY and CDR2 as SMNVEV (reference sequence). The CDR3 sequence is 12 residues long. V lost 0 bases to trimming and J lost 9 bases, with 3 bases between them. The CDR3 reads CASSLSRSPLHF. CDR3 sequence (DNA): TGTGCCAGCAGTTTATCGCGTTCACCCCTCCACTTT.

V and J are TRBV15 and TRBJ1-1, with no clear D. Germline-derived CDR1 and CDR2 are LNHNV and YYDKDF (reference sequence). The CDR3 has 14 residues. Trimming removed 0 bases from V and 0 bases from J, with 5 bases in between. CDR3 sequence reads: CATSRDQLNTEAFF. Written as DNA, the CDR3 is TGTGCCACCAGCAGAGACCAACTGAACACTGAAGCTTTCTTT.

Only a few counts were recorded for this clone. The rearrangement links TRBV19 to TRBJ1-2, with TRBD1 as a possible D gene (6 bases). The V gene's germline CDR1 is LNHDA and CDR2 SQIVND (reference sequence). The CDR3 has 13 residues. Trimming shortened V by 0 bases and J by 8 bases, and 10 bases separated the two germline ends. This CDR3 reads CASSIEGAGGYTF. The CDR3 DNA reads TGTGCCAGTAGTATAGAGGGGGCAGGAGGCTACACCTTC.

The chain employs TRBV2 and TRBJ1-4; D is ambiguous. This CDR3 comprises 14 residues. Looked up from germline, CDR1 is SNHLY and CDR2 is FYNNEI. Trimming took 3 bases from V and 4 from J, leaving 9 bases between them. CDR3 protein: CASSEELFNEKLFF. The CDR3 DNA reads as TGTGCCAGCAGTGAGGAGCTCTTTAATGAAAAACTGTTTTTT. Using reference TRBV2 and TRBJ1-4 for the parts outside the CDR3, the full variable domain is EPEVTQTPSHQVTQMGQEVILRCVPISNHLYFYWYRQILGQKVEFLVSFYNNEISEKSEIFDDQFSVERPDGSNFTLKIRSTKLEDSAMYFCASSEELFNEKLFFGSGTQLSVL.

This chain links TRBV6-1 with TRBJ1-2, with 10 bases fitting TRBD1. This CDR3 has 14 amino acids. After removal of 2 bases from V and 8 bases from J, the junction contained 5 bases not matched to a gene. Per the germline V gene, CDR1 is MNHNS and CDR2 is SASEGT. CDR3: CASSELGTGDGYTF. CDR3 DNA sequence: TGTGCCAGCAGTGAACTAGGGACAGGGGACGGCTACACCTTC.

This clone has just one count. The rearrangement joins TRBV4-3 to TRBJ2-7, with 7 bases fitting TRBD1. This CDR3 spans 16 amino acids. V gave up 0 bases and J gave up 1 base; unmatched junction bases: 6. Germline V CDR1 and CDR2: LGHNA, YSLEER. In DNA, the CDR3 is TGCGCCAGCAGCCAAGATATGGACAGGACTTCCTACGAGCAGTACTTC. It specifies CASSQDMDRTSYEQYF.

This sequence joins TRBV7-2 and TRBJ1-2; 8 bases are shared with TRBD1. The V segment lost 5 bases and the J segment 5 bases; nucleotides outside the gene matches: 10. The CDR3 runs 15 residues. Germline CDR1 and CDR2: SGHTA and FQGNSA. This CDR3 reads CASSPQQGAVYGYTF. Here the CDR3 DNA reads TGTGCCAGCAGCCCCCAGCAGGGGGCGGTTTATGGCTACACCTTC. The entire variable domain, with the rest obtained from reference TRBV7-2 and TRBJ1-2, is as follows: GAGVSQSPSNKVTEKGKDVELRCDPISGHTALYWYRQSLGQGLEFLIYFQGNSAPDKSGLPSDRFSAERTGGSVSTLTIQRTQQEDSAVYLCASSPQQGAVYGYTFGSGTRLTVV.

This chain connects TRBV10-2 to TRBJ1-3, with TRBD1 matching over 7 bases. The germline V gene has CDR1 WSHSY and CDR2 SAAADI. V was pared by 6 bases and J by 4 bases, with 9 bases of the junction left unmatched. This CDR3 has 15 residues. Written as DNA, the CDR3 is TGCGCCAGCAGGGTACAGGGGCTTGGGGGAAACACCATATATTTT. It encodes CASRVQGLGGNTIYF.

The chain joins TRBV3-1 (or the pseudogene TRBV3-2) to TRBJ1-2; the match to TRBD1 covers 8 bases. The CDR3 runs to 13 residues. Germline CDR1 is LGHDT and CDR2 is YNNKEL (reference sequence). The V and J ends lost 1 base and 8 bases, in that order; junction bases with no gene match: 3. CDR3 in amino acids: CASSQGQGRGYTF. For the CDR3, the DNA is TGTGCCAGCAGCCAAGGACAGGGGAGAGGCTACACCTTC.

V usage is TRBV5-6 and J usage is TRBJ1-2, with D uncertain. CDR3 length: 12 amino acids. V was cut by 0 bases and J by 4 bases, with 4 bases left in between. In germline, CDR1 is SGHDT, CDR2 YYEEEE. CDR3: CASSLAFYGYTF. The CDR3 coding sequence is TGTGCCAGCAGCTTGGCTTTCTATGGCTACACCTTC.

The chain couples TRBV5-1 to TRBJ2-7; 12 bases match TRBD2. Germline V gene data show CDR1 as SGHRS and CDR2 as YFSETQ. The CDR3 has 14 residues. The trim removed 4 bases at V and 7 bases at J, leaving 6 bases unmatched. The CDR3 sequence: CASSIRLAGAEQYF. In nucleotides, the CDR3 is TGCGCCAGCAGCATACGACTAGCGGGAGCAGAGCAGTACTTC.

V is TRBV18 and J is TRBJ2-3, with 10 bases identical to TRBD2. V was pared by 3 bases and J by 0 bases, with 6 bases of the junction left unmatched. The germline V gene has CDR1 KGHSH and CDR2 LQKENI. The CDR3 is made up of 17 amino acids. The CDR3 sequence is CASSPSTSGDSTDTQYF. The CDR3 DNA reads as TGTGCCAGCTCACCTTCCACTAGCGGGGATAGCACAGATACGCAGTATTTT.

The chain links TRBV7-2 to TRBJ1-2; D is possibly TRBD1 (5 bases). This CDR3 region has 14 residues. Deletions cut 7 bases from V and 5 bases from J, with 17 bases between. Per the germline V gene, CDR1 is SGHTA and CDR2 is FQGNSA. This CDR3 reads CASTHGRESYGYTF. The CDR3 DNA reads TGTGCCAGCACCCATGGCAGGGAGAGTTATGGCTACACCTTC.

The gene calls are TRBV6-5 and TRBJ1-5; weak D call: TRBD1 (5 bases). The CDR3 loop spans 15 amino acids. Trimming cost V 8 bases and J 0 bases, with 14 bases left between them. Germline V gives CDR1 MNHEY, CDR2 SVGAGI. CDR3 loop: CASRRGALSNQPQHF. CDR3 bases: TGTGCCAGCCGACGCGGGGCGCTTAGCAATCAGCCCCAGCATTTT.

The V call is TRBV7-9, the J call TRBJ2-1, with 13 nucleotides matching TRBD2. Per the germline V gene, CDR1 is SEHNR and CDR2 is FQNEAQ (reference sequence). This CDR3 has 13 residues. V shed 8 bases and J 5 bases; nucleotides not matched to a gene: 0. The CDR3 nucleotides are TGTGCCAGCGGACTAGCGGGAGACAATGAGCAGTTCTTC. The encoded protein is CASGLAGDNEQFF.

V is TRBV7-9 and J is TRBJ2-7, with D perhaps matching TRBD1 (6 bases). The CDR3 is 13 amino acids. Germline assignment: CDR1 SEHNR and CDR2 FQNEAQ (reference sequence). Trimming removed 0 bases at V and 5 bases at J, with 8 bases between. CDR3 in DNA: TGTGCCAGCAGCTTAGCAGGGGGTAACGAGCAGTACTTC. Translating it yields CASSLAGGNEQYF.

The chain couples TRBV5-1 to TRBJ1-1; TRBD1 might be the D (5 bases). CDR1 is SGHRS, CDR2 YFSETQ, per germline. V gave up 3 bases and J gave up 4 bases, with 13 bases separating them. The CDR3 length is 14 residues. This chain's CDR3 is CASSWGGRGTEAFF. For the CDR3, the DNA is TGCGCCAGCAGCTGGGGGGGACGAGGCACTGAAGCTTTCTTT.

V and J are TRBV11-1 and TRBJ2-7, with unresolved D. Trimming pared 2 bases from V and 3 bases from J, leaving 14 bases between. CDR1 is SGHAT, CDR2 FQDESV, per germline (reference sequence). This CDR3 is 15 amino acids long. CDR3 in amino acids: CASSLRPVAVYEQYF. CDR3 sequence (DNA): TGTGCCAGCAGCTTACGACCCGTCGCGGTCTACGAGCAGTACTTC.

This chain links TRBV5-1 with TRBJ1-2; tentatively, D is TRBD1 (5 bases). The CDR3 runs to 16 residues. V gave up 0 bases and J gave up 0 bases, with 12 bases separating them. Germline V gives CDR1 SGHRS, CDR2 YFSETQ. Here the CDR3 reads CASSLGSQGPNYGYTF. The CDR3 DNA is TGCGCCAGCAGCTTGGGATCCCAGGGTCCTAACTATGGCTACACCTTC.

This clone was seen more than once but under ten times. V usage is TRBV11-2 and J usage is TRBJ1-1, with 7 positions matching TRBD1. The CDR3 is 16 amino acids. Germline CDR1 SGHAT, CDR2 FQNNGV. J was trimmed by 3 bases and V by 5 bases; bases with no gene match: 12. CDR3 sequence: CASSRPIKTGYTEAFF. The CDR3 DNA is TGTGCCAGCAGCCGACCTATTAAGACAGGGTACACTGAAGCTTTCTTT. The full variable domain, in which reference TRBV11-2 and TRBJ1-1 provide the parts outside the CDR3, is EAGVAQSPRYKIIEKRQSVAFWCNPISGHATLYWYQQILGQGPKLLIQFQNNGVVDDSQLPKDRFSAERLKGVDSTLKIQPAKLEDSAVYLCASSRPIKTGYTEAFFGQGTRLTVV.

Remarks on this clone: Sequence at one end of the junction differs from germline and may be a read error. The chain couples TRBV19 to TRBJ1-1; 10 bases map to TRBD1. Germline CDR1 reads LNHDA; CDR2 reads SQIVND (reference sequence). There are 12 residues in the CDR3. Written as DNA, the CDR3 is TGTGCCAGTAGTCGACAGGGGGCGAATGTGGTCTTT. It is translated as CASSRQGANVVF.

The chain has TRBV6-5 and TRBJ1-5, with D hard to call. CDR1 and CDR2 from the germline V gene are MNHEY and SVGAGI. The CDR3 totals 13 residues. The V end was cut by 2 bases, the J end by 6 bases, with 8 bases between. CDR3: CASSYRETQPQHF. In DNA, the CDR3 is TGTGCCAGCAGTTACCGGGAAACTCAGCCCCAGCATTTT.

The chain couples TRBV4-2 to TRBJ2-5, with unresolved D. V dropped 0 bases and J dropped 6 bases, with 14 bases sitting between them. Germline-derived CDR1 and CDR2 are LGHNA and YNFKEQ. The CDR3 runs 15 residues. The CDR3 nucleotides read TGTGCCAGCAGCCAAGATAAGGAAGCAAGGCAGACCCAGTACTTC. Amino acids: CASSQDKEARQTQYF.

This sequence joins TRBV7-2 and TRBJ1-1, with D tentatively TRBD1 (5 bases). The CDR3 covers 14 residues. With 5 bases removed from V and 0 bases from J, the gap between germline ends came to 10 bases. Germline values: CDR1 SGHTA, CDR2 FQGNSA. CDR3 region: CASSTTTVNTEAFF. CDR3 DNA sequence: TGTGCCAGCAGCACGACGACAGTGAACACTGAAGCTTTCTTT.

The chain recombines TRBV9 with TRBJ2-1; the D gene is possibly TRBD1 (6 bases). Deletions cut 0 bases from V and 4 bases from J, with 11 bases between. This CDR3 has 15 residues. Per germline, CDR1 SGDLS and CDR2 YYNGEE. CDR3 bases: TGTGCCAGCAGCGTAGCGGTAGGGGGTTACAATGAGCAGTTCTTC. This gives the protein CASSVAVGGYNEQFF.

This sequence joins TRBV7-2 and TRBJ2-1; 7 positions match TRBD2. The germline V gene encodes CDR1 SGHTA and CDR2 FQGNSA. V lost 0 bases and J lost 6; bases outside the gene matches: 11. The CDR3 loop spans 17 amino acids. The CDR3 coding sequence is TGTGCCAGCAGCTTAGCGACAGCGGGACGGCCCCTCAATGAGCAGTTCTTC. This encodes CASSLATAGRPLNEQFF. The entire variable domain, with the rest obtained from reference TRBV7-2 and TRBJ2-1, is as follows: GAGVSQSPSNKVTEKGKDVELRCDPISGHTALYWYRQSLGQGLEFLIYFQGNSAPDKSGLPSDRFSAERTGGSVSTLTIQRTQQEDSAVYLCASSLATAGRPLNEQFFGPGTRLTVL.

This clone has just one count. The chain is built from TRBV6-4 and TRBJ2-7, with D perhaps matching TRBD2 (6 bases). Germline assignment: CDR1 MRHNA and CDR2 SNTAGT. CDR3 length: 14 residues. V shed 3 bases and J shed 7 bases, with 16 bases lying between them. CDR3 DNA sequence: TGTGCCAGCAGTGAAAGTTCGGGCCGGGGGGAGCAGTACTTC. It yields the protein CASSESSGRGEQYF.

On this clone: The same CDR3 is also encoded by other DNA sequences in this sample. This chain links TRBV7-2 with TRBJ1-1; D not resolved. V was trimmed by 1 base and J by 2 bases, leaving 5 bases between them. This CDR3 contains 13 residues. CDR1 and CDR2 from the germline V gene are SGHTA and FQGNSA. CDR3 amino acids: CASSLVVNTEAFF. The CDR3 DNA is TGTGCCAGCAGCTTAGTAGTTAACACTGAAGCTTTCTTT.